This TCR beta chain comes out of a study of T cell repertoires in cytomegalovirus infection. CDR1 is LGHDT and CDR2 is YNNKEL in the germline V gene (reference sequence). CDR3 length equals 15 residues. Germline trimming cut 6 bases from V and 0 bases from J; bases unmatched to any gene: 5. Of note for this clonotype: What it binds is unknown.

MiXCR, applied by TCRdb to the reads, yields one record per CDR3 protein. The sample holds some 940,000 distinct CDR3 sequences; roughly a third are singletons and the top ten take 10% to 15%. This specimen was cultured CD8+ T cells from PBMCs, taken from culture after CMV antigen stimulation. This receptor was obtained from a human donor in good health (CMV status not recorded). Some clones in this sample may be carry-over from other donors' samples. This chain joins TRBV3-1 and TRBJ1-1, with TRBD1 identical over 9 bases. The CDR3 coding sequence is TGTGCCAGCAGTCCCGGGGACAGGGTGAACACTGAAGCTTTCTTT. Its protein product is CASSPGDRVNTEAFF.